Listed below are T cell receptor beta chains from one sample, sequenced in a study of PD-1 blockade in classical Hodgkin lymphoma. Sequencing was performed with immunoSEQ multiplex PCR; in TCRdb, only in-frame clones are kept and a portion is missing. The repertoire has nearly 25,000 clones, more than 80% of them found once; the top ten carry more than 0.45%. The sample was CD4+ T cells from blood. The receptors here all came from a human donor with classical Hodgkin lymphoma. Both conserved end residues are part of each CDR3. The D gene is left open where the match is weak. Clone size is given for some rows only: seen once, a few or many times, or a class if the clone is expanded.

J,D,size,V,DNA,CDR3
TRBJ2-3,.,.,TRBV10-2,TGCGCCAGCAGGGAGACTACCGGATCGGATACGCAGTATTTT,CASRETTGSDTQYF
TRBJ1-1,TRBD1,.,TRBV28,TGTGCCAGCAGTTCTCGCGGGACAGGGGGCGGGTGGACTGAAGCTTTCTTT,CASSSRGTGGGWTEAFF
TRBJ2-2,.,.,TRBV5-1,TGCGCCAGCAGCTTGGCCCCGGGGGCGGTCGGGGAGCTGTTTTTT,CASSLAPGAVGELFF
TRBJ2-4,.,few,TRBV7-9,TGTGCCAGCAGCCCAGGGCCAATAAACATTCAGTACTTC,CASSPGPINIQYF
TRBJ1-1,.,.,TRBV5-1,TGCGCCAGCAGCTTGGGCCCGGGCCTCACTGAAGCTTTCTTT,CASSLGPGLTEAFF
TRBJ2-2,.,.,TRBV6-5,TGTGCCAGCAGCAGCAGCCGGGCAAACACCGGGGAGCTGTTTTTT,CASSSSRANTGELFF
TRBJ2-1,TRBD1,.,TRBV10-3,TGTGCCATCAGCTGGGACAGGGTGGACAATGAGCAGTTCTTC,CAISWDRVDNEQFF
TRBJ2-2,.,.,TRBV7-2,TGTGCCAGCAGCTTCGCCGGGACCCAGGAGACCGGGGAGCTGTTTTTT,CASSFAGTQETGELFF
TRBJ2-1,.,.,TRBV6-1,TGTGCCAGCAGTGAAGCAAGCGTTTTCAATGAGCAGTTCTTC,CASSEASVFNEQFF
TRBJ2-7,TRBD1,.,TRBV11-3,TGTGCCAGCAGCCCAGGACAGGCTTCAAGGCAGTACTTC,CASSPGQASRQYF
TRBJ1-1,.,.,TRBV28,TGTGCCAGCAGCCCGACTTATCTGACGGCAGAAGCTTTCTTT,CASSPTYLTAEAFF
TRBJ2-3,TRBD1,.,TRBV18,TGTGCCAGCTCACGGACAGGGGAAACAGATACGCAGTATTTT,CASSRTGETDTQYF
TRBJ2-5,TRBD1,.,TRBV28,TGTGCCAGCAGTGCCCCAGGGGGCCCAGAGACCCAGTACTTC,CASSAPGGPETQYF
TRBJ2-2,.,.,TRBV18,TGTGCCAGCTCACCCAACACTGGGCAAACCGGGGAGCTGTTTTTT,CASSPNTGQTGELFF
TRBJ2-3,TRBD2,.,TRBV4-2,TGTGCCAGCAGCCAAGAGTGGACTAGCGACACAGATACGCAGTATTTT,CASSQEWTSDTDTQYF
TRBJ1-1,.,.,TRBV5-1,TGCGCCAGCAGCTTGGCAGGGGTGGACACTGAAGCTTTCTTT,CASSLAGVDTEAFF
TRBJ2-7,.,once,TRBV7-2,TGTGCCAGCAGCTTAGTACGGGGGCGGAGCTCCTACGAGCAGTACTTC,CASSLVRGRSSYEQYF
TRBJ1-1,TRBD1,.,TRBV19,TGTGCCAGTAAAGACAGGGGATGGAACACTGAAGCTTTCTTT,CASKDRGWNTEAFF
TRBJ2-7,.,.,TRBV15,TGTGCCACCAGCAGAGATGGGAGTTCCTACGAGCAGTACTTC,CATSRDGSSYEQYF
TRBJ2-7,.,.,TRBV27,TGTGCCAGCAGTTTATCGTGGGATAAGGGGGCCCGTCGCGGGGTCTCCGAGCAGTACTTC,CASSLSWDKGARRGVSEQYF
TRBJ1-2,.,.,TRBV5-1,TGCGCCAGCAGCTCCGGGGGGGCGAGCGGCTACACCTTC,CASSSGGASGYTF
TRBJ1-4,.,.,TRBV5-1,TGCGCCAGCAGCGTTGGAACTAATGAAAAACTGTTTTTT,CASSVGTNEKLFF
TRBJ2-1,TRBD1,.,TRBV7-2,TGTGCCAGCAGCATGGGGACAGGGGGGTACAATGAGCAGTTCTTC,CASSMGTGGYNEQFF
TRBJ2-5,.,.,TRBV7-2,TGTGCCAGCAGCTTAGCGCTAGGAGTAACCAGGACCCAGTACTTC,CASSLALGVTRTQYF
TRBJ2-5,TRBD1,.,TRBV19,TGTGCCAGTAGCCTTATCACCCCAGGGACAGAGGAGACCCAGTACTTC,CASSLITPGTEETQYF
TRBJ2-7,.,.,TRBV6-1,TGTGCCAGCAGGGTCGGACCGCCCTACGAGCAGTACTTC,CASRVGPPYEQYF
TRBJ2-5,TRBD1,.,TRBV29-1,TGCAGCGTTGCCAGGGGGAGAACCCAGTACTTC,CSVARGRTQYF
TRBJ1-5,TRBD1,.,TRBV7-8,TGTGCCAGCAGCTTCGACAGGGGGATGAATCAGCCCCAGCATTTT,CASSFDRGMNQPQHF
TRBJ1-5,.,.,TRBV28,TGTGCCAGCAGCCTCACAGGTAACAATCAGCCCCAGCATTTT,CASSLTGNNQPQHF
TRBJ2-7,TRBD1,.,TRBV19,TGTGCCAGTAGCCCAGCAGGGGGCCCCTACGAGCAGTACTTC,CASSPAGGPYEQYF
TRBJ1-2,TRBD1,.,TRBV11-2,TGTGCCAGCAGCCTGGGGAGGACAGGGGTCGGCTACACCTTC,CASSLGRTGVGYTF
TRBJ1-3,TRBD1,.,TRBV4-3,TGCGCCAGCAGCCAAGGGAACAGGGGCGGAAACACCATATATTTT,CASSQGNRGGNTIYF
TRBJ2-7,TRBD1,.,TRBV5-3,TGTGCCAGAAGCCGAAGGACAGGGGGGCACGAGCAGTACTTC,CARSRRTGGHEQYF
TRBJ1-4,.,.,TRBV18,TGTGCCAGCTCACCAGCCGGAAATGAAAAACTGTTTTTT,CASSPAGNEKLFF
TRBJ2-5,.,once,TRBV7-2,TGTGCCAGCAGCCCCCTGGAAGGGCTGGGGGAGACCCAGTACTTC,CASSPLEGLGETQYF
TRBJ2-5,.,.,TRBV7-2,TGTGCCAGCAGCTTAGGGGGGACCCAAGAGACCCAGTACTTC,CASSLGGTQETQYF
TRBJ2-7,.,few,TRBV27,TGTGCCAGCAGTAGCATCGCGAGAGGGGGGCAGTACGAGCAGTACTTC,CASSSIARGGQYEQYF
TRBJ2-7,.,.,TRBV6-5,TGTGCCAGCAGTTACTCTCCAGATGTCCCCTACGAGCAGTACTTC,CASSYSPDVPYEQYF
TRBJ1-1,.,once,TRBV7-9,TGTGCCAGCAGCTTAGGGGACGGAGACACTGAAGCTTTCTTT,CASSLGDGDTEAFF
TRBJ1-2,TRBD1,.,TRBV7-9,TGTGCCAGCAGCCCCAGGGGGAACTATGGCTACACCTTC,CASSPRGNYGYTF
TRBJ2-3,TRBD2,.,TRBV11-2,TGTGCCAGCAGCTTAATCGGGGGGGCAGATACGCAGTATTTT,CASSLIGGADTQYF
TRBJ2-5,.,.,TRBV18,TGTGCCAGCTCACCAAGCCCGGAGACCCAGTACTTC,CASSPSPETQYF
TRBJ2-5,TRBD1,.,TRBV5-1,TGCGCCAGCAGCTTAACAGGGGCCAAAGAGACCCAGTACTTC,CASSLTGAKETQYF
TRBJ2-7,.,.,TRBV21-1,TGTGCCAGCAGCACATACTCAGGGGATTCTAGGTACGAGCAGTACTTC,CASSTYSGDSRYEQYF
TRBJ2-4,.,once,TRBV6-1,TGTGCCAGCGGGGACCTAGCCAAAAACATTCAGTACTTC,CASGDLAKNIQYF
TRBJ2-3,.,.,TRBV11-3,TGTGCCAGCAGCCTCCGGGCCTTCACAGATACGCAGTATTTT,CASSLRAFTDTQYF
TRBJ2-7,TRBD2,.,TRBV11-2,TGTGCCAGCACCCCTCGGGGGGGAACGGGACTAGCCGGATACGAGCAGTACTTC,CASTPRGGTGLAGYEQYF